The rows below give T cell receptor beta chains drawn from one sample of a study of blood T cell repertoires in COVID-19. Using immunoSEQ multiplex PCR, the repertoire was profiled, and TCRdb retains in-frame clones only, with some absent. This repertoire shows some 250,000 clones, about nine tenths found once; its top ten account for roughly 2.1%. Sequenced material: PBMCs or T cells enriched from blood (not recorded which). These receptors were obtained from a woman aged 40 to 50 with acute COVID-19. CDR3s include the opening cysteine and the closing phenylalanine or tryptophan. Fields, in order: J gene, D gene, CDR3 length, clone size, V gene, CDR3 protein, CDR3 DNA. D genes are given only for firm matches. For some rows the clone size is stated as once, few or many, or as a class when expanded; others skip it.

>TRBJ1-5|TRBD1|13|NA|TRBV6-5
CASSRQGNQPQHF
TGTGCCAGCAGTAGACAGGGTAATCAGCCCCAGCATTTT
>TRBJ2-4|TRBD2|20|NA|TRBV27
CASSLCLNGTILDAKNIQYF
TGTGCCAGCAGTTTATGTCTTAATGGGACTATACTGGACGCCAAAAACATTCAGTACTTC
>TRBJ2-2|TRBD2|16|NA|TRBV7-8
CASSPLAGVRSGELFF
TGTGCCAGCAGCCCCCTAGCGGGGGTTCGTTCCGGGGAGCTGTTTTTT
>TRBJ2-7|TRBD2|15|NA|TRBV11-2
CASSTGTSGSYEQYF
TGTGCCAGCAGCACCGGGACTAGCGGGTCCTACGAGCAGTACTTC
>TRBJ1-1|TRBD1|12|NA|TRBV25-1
CDPRQGNGEAFF
TGTGACCCTCGACAGGGAAATGGTGAAGCTTTCTTT
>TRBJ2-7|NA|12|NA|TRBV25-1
CASSTTGSEQYF
TGTGCCAGCAGTACGACAGGAAGCGAGCAGTACTTC
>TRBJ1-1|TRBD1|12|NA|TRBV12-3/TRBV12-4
CASSTGATEAFF
TGTGCCAGCAGTACAGGGGCCACTGAAGCTTTCTTT
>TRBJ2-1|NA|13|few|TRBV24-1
CATSDGKRDEQFF
TGTGCCACCAGTGACGGGAAGAGAGATGAGCAGTTCTTC
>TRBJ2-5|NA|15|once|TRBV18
CASSPRAGAGETQYF
TGTGCCAGCTCACCACGGGCAGGGGCTGGGGAGACCCAGTACTTC
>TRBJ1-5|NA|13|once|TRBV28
CASSRKRNQPQHF
TGTGCCAGCAGCCGTAAGCGCAATCAGCCCCAGCATTTT
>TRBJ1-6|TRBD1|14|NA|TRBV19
CASSLSTGLKPLHF
TGTGCCAGTAGTCTCTCGACAGGGCTGAAACCCCTCCACTTT
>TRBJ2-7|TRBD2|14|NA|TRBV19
CASSIASGTYEQYF
TGTGCCAGTAGTATAGCTAGCGGAACCTACGAGCAGTACTTC
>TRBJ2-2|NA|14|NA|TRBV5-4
CASSQGTTPGELFF
TGTGCCAGCAGCCAAGGGACAACTCCCGGGGAGCTGTTTTTT
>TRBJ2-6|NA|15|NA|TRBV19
CASTRRYSGANVLTF
TGTGCCAGTACCAGGCGTTACTCTGGGGCCAACGTCCTGACTTTC
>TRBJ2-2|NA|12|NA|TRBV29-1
CSVCNWTGELFF
TGCAGCGTTTGTAACTGGACCGGGGAGCTGTTTTTT
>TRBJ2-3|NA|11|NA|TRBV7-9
CASSPVDTQYF
TGTGCCAGCAGCCCCGTGGATACGCAGTATTTT
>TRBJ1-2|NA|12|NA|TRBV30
CAWSRGRYGYTF
TGTGCCTGGAGTCGCGGCAGATATGGCTACACCTTC
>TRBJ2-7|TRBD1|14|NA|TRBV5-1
CASSKTGVPYEQYF
TGCGCCAGCAGCAAGACAGGGGTTCCCTACGAGCAGTACTTC
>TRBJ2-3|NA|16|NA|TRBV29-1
CSVEGVTRLRTDTQYF
TGCAGCGTTGAAGGGGTGACTAGGTTGAGGACAGATACGCAGTATTTT
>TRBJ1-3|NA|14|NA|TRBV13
CASSFGRAGNTIYF
TGTGCCAGCAGCTTCGGCAGGGCAGGAAACACCATATATTTT